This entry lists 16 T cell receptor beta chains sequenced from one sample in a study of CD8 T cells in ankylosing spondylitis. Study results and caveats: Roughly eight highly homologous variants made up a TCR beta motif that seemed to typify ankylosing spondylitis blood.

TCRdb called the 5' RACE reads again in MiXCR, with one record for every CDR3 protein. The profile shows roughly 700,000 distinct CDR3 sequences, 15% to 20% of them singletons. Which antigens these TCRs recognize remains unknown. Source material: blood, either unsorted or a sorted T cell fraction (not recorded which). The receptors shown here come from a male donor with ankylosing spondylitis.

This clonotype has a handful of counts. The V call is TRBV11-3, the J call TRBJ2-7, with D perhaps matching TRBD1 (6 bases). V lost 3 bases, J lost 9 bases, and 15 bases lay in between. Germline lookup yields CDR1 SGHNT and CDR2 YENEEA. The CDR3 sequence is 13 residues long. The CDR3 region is CASSLTRVGGQYF. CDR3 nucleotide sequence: TGTGCCAGCAGCTTGACCAGGGTAGGGGGGCAGTACTTC.

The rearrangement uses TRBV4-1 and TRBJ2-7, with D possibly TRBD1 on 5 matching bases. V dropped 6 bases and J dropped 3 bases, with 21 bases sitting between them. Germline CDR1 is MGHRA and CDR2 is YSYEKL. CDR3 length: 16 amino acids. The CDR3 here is CASSHVGLTHDYEQYF. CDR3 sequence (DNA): TGCGCCAGCAGTCACGTGGGGCTAACTCATGACTACGAGCAGTACTTC.

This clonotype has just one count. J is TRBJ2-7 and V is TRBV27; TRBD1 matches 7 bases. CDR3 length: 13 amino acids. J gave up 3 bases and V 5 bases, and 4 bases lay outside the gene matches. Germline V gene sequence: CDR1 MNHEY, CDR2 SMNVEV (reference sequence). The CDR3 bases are TGTGCCAGCAGTCACGGACAGGACTACGAGCAGTACTTC. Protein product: CASSHGQDYEQYF.

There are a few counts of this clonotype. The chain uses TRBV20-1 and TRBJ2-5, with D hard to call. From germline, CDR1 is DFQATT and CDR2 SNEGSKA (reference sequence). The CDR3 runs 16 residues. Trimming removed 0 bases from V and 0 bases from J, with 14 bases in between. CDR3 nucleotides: TGCAGTGCTAGAGATCACTCACCAGCCTACCAAGAGACCCAGTACTTC. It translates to CSARDHSPAYQETQYF.

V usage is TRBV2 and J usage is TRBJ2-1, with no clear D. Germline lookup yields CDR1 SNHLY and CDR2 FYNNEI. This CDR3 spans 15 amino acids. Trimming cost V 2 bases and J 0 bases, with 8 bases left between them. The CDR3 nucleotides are TGTGCCAGCAGTGAACCAGGTCCCTCCTACAATGAGCAGTTCTTC. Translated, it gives CASSEPGPSYNEQFF.

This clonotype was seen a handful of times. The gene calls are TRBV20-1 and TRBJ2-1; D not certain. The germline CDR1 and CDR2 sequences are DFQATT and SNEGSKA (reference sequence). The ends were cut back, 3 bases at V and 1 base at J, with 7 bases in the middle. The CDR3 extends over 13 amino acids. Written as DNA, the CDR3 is TGCAGTGCTAGGATAGTTTCCTACAATGAGCAGTTCTTC. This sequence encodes CSARIVSYNEQFF.

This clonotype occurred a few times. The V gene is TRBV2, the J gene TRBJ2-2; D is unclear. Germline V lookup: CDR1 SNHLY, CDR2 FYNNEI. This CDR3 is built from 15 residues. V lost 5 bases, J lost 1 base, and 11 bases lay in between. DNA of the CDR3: TGTGCCAGCAGTCCCTGGCGAGTGAACACCGGGGAGCTGTTTTTT. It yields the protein CASSPWRVNTGELFF.

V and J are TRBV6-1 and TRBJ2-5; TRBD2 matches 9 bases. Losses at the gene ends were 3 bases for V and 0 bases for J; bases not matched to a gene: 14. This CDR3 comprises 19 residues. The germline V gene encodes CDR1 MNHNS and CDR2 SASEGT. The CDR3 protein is CASSEPTVLGLANQETQYF. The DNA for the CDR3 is TGTGCCAGCAGTGAGCCTACGGTGCTGGGACTAGCAAACCAAGAGACCCAGTACTTC.

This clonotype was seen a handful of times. CDR3 amino acids: CASSQQGREQYF. The CDR3, as DNA: TGTGCCAGCAGTCAACAGGGTCGGGAGCAGTACTTC. The chain has TRBV27 and TRBJ2-7; D possibly corresponds to TRBD1 (6 bases). Trimming cost V 5 bases and J 7 bases, with 12 bases left between them. The CDR3 is 12 residues long. Germline V CDR1 and CDR2: MNHEY, SMNVEV (reference sequence).

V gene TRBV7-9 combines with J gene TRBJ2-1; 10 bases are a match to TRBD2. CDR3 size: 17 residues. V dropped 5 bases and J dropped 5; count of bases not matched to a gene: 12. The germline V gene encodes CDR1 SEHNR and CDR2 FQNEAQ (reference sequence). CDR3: CASSPTGNLAGDNEQFF. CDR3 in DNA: TGTGCCAGCAGCCCGACAGGTAACCTAGCGGGAGACAATGAGCAGTTCTTC.

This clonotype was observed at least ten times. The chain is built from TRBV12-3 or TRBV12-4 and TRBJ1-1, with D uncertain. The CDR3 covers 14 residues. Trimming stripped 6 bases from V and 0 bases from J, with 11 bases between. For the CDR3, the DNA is TGTGCCAGCAGACTAGGTCCGGTGAACACTGAAGCTTTCTTT. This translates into CASRLGPVNTEAFF.

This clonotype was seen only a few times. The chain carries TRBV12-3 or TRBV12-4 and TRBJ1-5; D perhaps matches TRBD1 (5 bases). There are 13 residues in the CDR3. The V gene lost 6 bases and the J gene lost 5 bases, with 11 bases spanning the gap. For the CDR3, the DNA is TGTGCCAGCAGCCGGGACGGGGATCAGCCCCAGCATTTT. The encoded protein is CASSRDGDQPQHF.

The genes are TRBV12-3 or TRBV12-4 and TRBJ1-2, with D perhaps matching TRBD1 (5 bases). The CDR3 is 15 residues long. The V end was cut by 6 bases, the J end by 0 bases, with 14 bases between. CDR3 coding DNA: TGTGCCAGCAGCCCCCCTGACAGTCCTAACTATGGCTACACCTTC. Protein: CASSPPDSPNYGYTF.

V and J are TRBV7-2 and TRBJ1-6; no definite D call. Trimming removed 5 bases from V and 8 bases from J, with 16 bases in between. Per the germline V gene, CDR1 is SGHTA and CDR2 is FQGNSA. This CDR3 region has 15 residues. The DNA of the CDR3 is TGTGCCAGCAGCATTTTGGCCCAAGCGGATTCACCCCTCCACTTT. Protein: CASSILAQADSPLHF.

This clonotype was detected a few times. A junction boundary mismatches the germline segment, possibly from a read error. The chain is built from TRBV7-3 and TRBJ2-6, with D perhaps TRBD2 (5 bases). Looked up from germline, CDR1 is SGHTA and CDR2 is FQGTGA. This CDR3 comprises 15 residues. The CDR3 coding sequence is TGTGCCAGCAGCATAACTAGCTCTGGGGCCAACGTCCTGACTTTC. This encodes CASSITSSGANVLTF.

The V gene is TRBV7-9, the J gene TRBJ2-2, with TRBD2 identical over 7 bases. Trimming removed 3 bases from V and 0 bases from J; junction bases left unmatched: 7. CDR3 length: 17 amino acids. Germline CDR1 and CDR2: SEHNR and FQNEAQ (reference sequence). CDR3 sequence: CASSLGGSTSNTGELFF. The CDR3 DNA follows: TGTGCCAGCAGCTTGGGCGGGAGTACGTCGAACACCGGGGAGCTGTTTTTT.